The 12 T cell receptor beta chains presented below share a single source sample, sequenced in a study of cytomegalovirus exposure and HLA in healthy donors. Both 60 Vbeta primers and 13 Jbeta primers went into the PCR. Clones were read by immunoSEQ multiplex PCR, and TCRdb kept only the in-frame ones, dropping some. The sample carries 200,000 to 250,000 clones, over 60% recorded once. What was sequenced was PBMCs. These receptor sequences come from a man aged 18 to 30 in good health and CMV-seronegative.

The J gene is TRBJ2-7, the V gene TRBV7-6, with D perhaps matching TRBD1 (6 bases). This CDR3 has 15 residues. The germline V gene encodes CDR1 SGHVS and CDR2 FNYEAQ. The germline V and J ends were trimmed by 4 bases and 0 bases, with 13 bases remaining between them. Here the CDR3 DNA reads TGTGCCAGCAGCTCTCCCGGGACACCCTCCTACGAGCAGTACTTC. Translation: CASSSPGTPSYEQYF.

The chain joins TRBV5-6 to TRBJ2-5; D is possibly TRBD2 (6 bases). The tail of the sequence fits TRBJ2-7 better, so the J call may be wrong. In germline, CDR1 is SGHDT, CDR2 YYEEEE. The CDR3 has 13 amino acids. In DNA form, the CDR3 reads TGTGCCAGCAGCTTGCCGGGACTTTACGAGCAGTACTTC. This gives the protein CASSLPGLYEQYF.

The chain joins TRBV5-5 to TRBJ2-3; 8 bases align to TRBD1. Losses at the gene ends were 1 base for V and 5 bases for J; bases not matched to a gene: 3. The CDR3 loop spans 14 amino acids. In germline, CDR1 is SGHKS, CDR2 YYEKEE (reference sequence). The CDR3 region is CASSLKDRVDTQYF. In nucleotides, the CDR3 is TGTGCCAGCAGCTTGAAGGACAGGGTAGATACGCAGTATTTT.

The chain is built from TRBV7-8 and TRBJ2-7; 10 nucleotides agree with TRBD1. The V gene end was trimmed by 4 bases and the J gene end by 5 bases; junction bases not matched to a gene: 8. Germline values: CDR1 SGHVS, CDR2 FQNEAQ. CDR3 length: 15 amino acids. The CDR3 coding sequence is TGTGCCAGCAGCTCTCAACCGGGACAGGGGAACGAGCAGTACTTC. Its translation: CASSSQPGQGNEQYF.

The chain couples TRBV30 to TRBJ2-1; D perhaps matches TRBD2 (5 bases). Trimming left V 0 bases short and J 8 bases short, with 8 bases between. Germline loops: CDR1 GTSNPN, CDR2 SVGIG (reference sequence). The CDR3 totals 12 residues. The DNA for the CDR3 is TGTGCCTGGAGTGTCGCGGGTTATGAGCAGTTCTTC. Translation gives CAWSVAGYEQFF. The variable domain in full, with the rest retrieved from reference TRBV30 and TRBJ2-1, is SQTIHQWPATLVQPVGSPLSLECTVEGTSNPNLYWYRQAAGRGLQLLFYSVGIGQISSEVPQNLSASRPQDRQFILSSKKLLLSDSGFYLCAWSVAGYEQFFGPGTRLTVL.

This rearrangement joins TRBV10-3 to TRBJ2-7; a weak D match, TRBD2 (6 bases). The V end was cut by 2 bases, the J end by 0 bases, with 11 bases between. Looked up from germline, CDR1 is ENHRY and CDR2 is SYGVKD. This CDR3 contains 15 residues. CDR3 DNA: TGTGCCATCAGTGAGGGGGGGTTAGCCTCCTACGAGCAGTACTTC. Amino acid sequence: CAISEGGLASYEQYF.

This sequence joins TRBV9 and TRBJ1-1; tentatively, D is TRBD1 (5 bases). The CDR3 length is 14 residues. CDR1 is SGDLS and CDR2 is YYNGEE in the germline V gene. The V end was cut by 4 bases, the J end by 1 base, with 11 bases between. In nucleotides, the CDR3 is TGTGCCAGCAGCCCCCATGGACAGAACACTGAAGCTTTCTTT. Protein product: CASSPHGQNTEAFF.

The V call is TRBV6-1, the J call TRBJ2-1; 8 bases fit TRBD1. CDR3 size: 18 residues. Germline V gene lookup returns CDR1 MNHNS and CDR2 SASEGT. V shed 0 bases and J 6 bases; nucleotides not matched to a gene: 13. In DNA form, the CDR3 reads TGTGCCAGCAGTGAAGCGCAAGGGACAGGAACGACCCCCAATGAGCAGTTCTTC. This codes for CASSEAQGTGTTPNEQFF.

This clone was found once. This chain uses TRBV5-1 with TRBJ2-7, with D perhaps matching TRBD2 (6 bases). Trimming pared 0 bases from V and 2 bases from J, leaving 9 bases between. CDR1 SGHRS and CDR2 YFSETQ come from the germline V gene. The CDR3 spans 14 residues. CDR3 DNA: TGCGCCAGCAGCTTGGGAGCGGGTACCTACGAGCAGTACTTC. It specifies CASSLGAGTYEQYF. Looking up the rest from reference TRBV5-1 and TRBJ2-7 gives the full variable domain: KAGVTQTPRYLIKTRGQQVTLSCSPISGHRSVSWYQQTPGQGLQFLFEYFSETQRNKGNFPGRFSGRQFSNSRSEMNVSTLELGDSALYLCASSLGAGTYEQYFGPGTRLTVT.

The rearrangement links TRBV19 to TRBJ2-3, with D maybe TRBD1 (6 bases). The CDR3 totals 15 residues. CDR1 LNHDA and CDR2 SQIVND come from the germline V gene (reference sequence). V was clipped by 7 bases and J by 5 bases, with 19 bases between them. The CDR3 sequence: CASNLGQSRGDTQYF. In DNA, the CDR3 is TGTGCCAGTAACTTAGGACAGTCAAGGGGAGATACGCAGTATTTT.

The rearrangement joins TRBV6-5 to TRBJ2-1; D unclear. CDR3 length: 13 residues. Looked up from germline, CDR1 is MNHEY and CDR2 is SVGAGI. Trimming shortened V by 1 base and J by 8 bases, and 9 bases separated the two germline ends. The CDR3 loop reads CASSYYAHDEQFF. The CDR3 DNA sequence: TGTGCCAGCAGTTACTACGCGCACGATGAGCAGTTCTTC.

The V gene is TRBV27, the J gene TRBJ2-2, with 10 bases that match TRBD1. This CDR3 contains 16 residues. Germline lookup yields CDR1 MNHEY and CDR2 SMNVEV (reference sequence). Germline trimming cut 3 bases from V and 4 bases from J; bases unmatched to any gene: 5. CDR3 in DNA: TGTGCCAGCAGTTTGGGACAGGGGCTAGGCACCGGGGAGCTGTTTTTT. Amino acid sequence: CASSLGQGLGTGELFF.